A single sample is the source of the 24 T cell receptor beta chains below, sequenced in a study of blood T cell repertoires in COVID-19. Clones were read by immunoSEQ multiplex PCR, and TCRdb kept only the in-frame ones, dropping some. The table has 200,000 to 250,000 clones, around 84% seen once. Sequenced sample: PBMCs or T cells enriched from blood (not recorded which). The receptors derive from a man aged 35 to 55 who had recovered from COVID-19.

This clone was seen a handful of times. The chain recombines TRBV6-4 with TRBJ1-5; D may be TRBD1 (6 bases). This CDR3 has 13 residues. The V end was cut by 5 bases, the J end by 1 base, with 6 bases between. Germline V lookup: CDR1 MRHNA, CDR2 SNTAGT. This CDR3 reads CASSTGSNQPQHF. Here the CDR3 DNA reads TGTGCCAGCAGTACAGGGAGCAATCAGCCCCAGCATTTT.

The chain recombines TRBV11-3 with TRBJ1-1; D gene unclear. The CDR3 covers 14 residues. Trimming took 5 bases from V and 5 from J, leaving 15 bases between them. Germline V lookup: CDR1 SGHNT, CDR2 YENEEA. The CDR3 reads CASSTPGTGTEAFF. CDR3 nucleotides: TGTGCCAGCAGCACCCCCGGCACGGGGACTGAAGCTTTCTTT.

Remarks on this clone: Its ends do not fully match the called genes, so a read error is possible. This sequence joins TRBV7-9 and TRBJ1-5, with no clear D. In germline, CDR1 is SEHNR, CDR2 FQNEAQ (reference sequence). The CDR3 runs to 12 residues. The CDR3 DNA is TGTGCCAGCAGCCTAGCCAGACAGCCCCAGCATTTT. Amino acids: CASSLARQPQHF.

CDR3 sequence (DNA): TGTGCCAGCAGCTCAGCGGGAGGACCCTACAATGAGCAGTTCTTC. It specifies CASSSAGGPYNEQFF. The chain combines TRBV7-9 with TRBJ2-1, with 9 bases aligning to TRBD2. This CDR3 spans 15 amino acids. The V gene end was trimmed by 4 bases and the J gene end by 2 bases; junction bases not matched to a gene: 3. The germline V gene encodes CDR1 SEHNR and CDR2 FQNEAQ (reference sequence).

The chain carries TRBV30 and TRBJ1-1; the D gene is possibly TRBD1 (5 bases). The CDR3 has 14 residues. The ends were cut back, 4 bases at V and 1 base at J, with 13 bases in the middle. CDR1 GTSNPN and CDR2 SVGIG come from the germline V gene (reference sequence). Here the CDR3 reads CAWTRGRENTEAFF. CDR3 bases: TGTGCCTGGACACGAGGCAGGGAGAACACTGAAGCTTTCTTT.

This sequence joins TRBV9 and TRBJ2-3; 15 bases are shared with TRBD2. V trimming: 0 bases; J trimming: 2 bases; junction bases outside the gene matches: 13. This CDR3 comprises 21 residues. From germline, CDR1 is SGDLS and CDR2 YYNGEE. The CDR3 loop is CASSVATGTSGRSLLTDTQYF. The DNA for the CDR3 is TGTGCCAGCAGCGTAGCCACCGGGACTAGCGGGAGGTCCCTTCTCACAGATACGCAGTATTTT.

The gene calls are TRBV5-6 and TRBJ1-2; TRBD1 matches at 8 bases. The CDR3 consists of 13 residues. The ends lost 4 bases at V and 4 bases at J; junction bases unmatched: 3. CDR1 is SGHDT and CDR2 is YYEEEE in the germline V gene. In DNA, the CDR3 is TGTGCCAGCAGCCGACAGGGGCCCTATGGCTACACCTTC. Amino acid sequence: CASSRQGPYGYTF.

The rearrangement uses TRBV19 and TRBJ2-5, with D tentatively TRBD2 (6 bases). CDR1 is LNHDA and CDR2 is SQIVND in the germline V gene (reference sequence). V was clipped by 10 bases and J by 5 bases, with 17 bases between them. The CDR3 consists of 13 residues. The CDR3 region has the DNA TGTGCCACCACACAGGCAGGGAGGGAGACCCAGTACTTC. This translates into CATTQAGRETQYF.

The chain combines TRBV7-2 with TRBJ1-4; no clear D. The V end lost 3 bases, the J end lost 0 bases, and 8 bases lay between the germline ends. The germline CDR1 and CDR2 sequences are SGHTA and FQGNSA. This CDR3 region has 15 residues. The DNA for the CDR3 is TGTGCCAGCAGCTTCGTCGGGGCAACTAATGAAAAACTGTTTTTT. Translated: CASSFVGATNEKLFF.

The rearrangement links TRBV29-1 to TRBJ2-5; 9 bases agree with TRBD1. Unmatched junction bases numbered 8, after V lost 7 bases and J lost 5 bases. The CDR3 spans 13 residues. Germline lookup yields CDR1 SQVTM and CDR2 ANQGSEA. CDR3 protein: CSANRDRAETQYF. The CDR3 DNA reads TGCAGCGCTAACCGGGACAGGGCTGAGACCCAGTACTTC.

This clone was found a few times. The V and J genes are TRBV30 and TRBJ1-1, with D possibly being TRBD1 (6 bases). Germline V lookup: CDR1 GTSNPN, CDR2 SVGIG (reference sequence). Trimming shortened V by 2 bases and J by 11 bases, and 18 bases separated the two germline ends. The CDR3 length is 13 residues. CDR3 nucleotides: TGTGCCTGGAGTCCTAGTGCCGGGACAAGGGCTTTCTTT. Translating gives CAWSPSAGTRAFF.

The chain couples TRBV28 to TRBJ2-2; weak D call: TRBD2 (5 bases). This CDR3 is built from 16 residues. Germline V gene data show CDR1 as MDHEN and CDR2 as SYDVKM. Trimming took off 5 bases at V and 0 bases at J, with 13 bases between the two ends. CDR3: CASSLWTVTNTGELFF. For the CDR3, the DNA is TGTGCCAGCAGTCTTTGGACTGTAACGAACACCGGGGAGCTGTTTTTT.

DNA for the CDR3: TGTGCCAGTGGCCTTGAGGTCACACCTGGAAACACCATATATTTT. It translates to CASGLEVTPGNTIYF. The chain has TRBV2 and TRBJ1-3; D unresolved. There are 15 residues in the CDR3. Germline CDR1 and CDR2: SNHLY and FYNNEI. V was clipped by 9 bases and J by 2 bases, with 17 bases between them.

The chain has TRBV28 and TRBJ2-1; 11 bases match TRBD2. The CDR3 totals 15 residues. Per the germline V gene, CDR1 is MDHEN and CDR2 is SYDVKM. The J segment lost 5 bases and the V segment lost 6 bases, leaving 6 bases of the junction unmatched. The CDR3 nucleotides read TGTGCCAGCAGGCTAGGACTAGCGGGCAACAATGAGCAGTTCTTC. This codes for CASRLGLAGNNEQFF.

CDR3 DNA: TGTGCCAGCTCACCACCTAGCGGGAGGCCTCTCCCCCTCAATGAGCAGTTCTTC. It translates to CASSPPSGRPLPLNEQFF. The chain employs TRBV18 and TRBJ2-1, with 10 bases matching TRBD2. Germline V gene sequence: CDR1 KGHSH, CDR2 LQKENI. Trimming at V came to 0 bases and at J to 6 bases, leaving 11 bases not matched to a gene. CDR3 length: 18 residues.

This clone appeared a single time. CDR3 loop: CASSLGGRARETQYF. Written as DNA, the CDR3 is TGTGCCAGCAGCTTAGGCGGGAGGGCCCGGGAGACCCAGTACTTC. The chain employs TRBV7-2 and TRBJ2-5, with 9 positions matching TRBD2. This CDR3 has 15 amino acids. The germline CDR1 and CDR2 sequences are SGHTA and FQGNSA. The J segment lost 5 bases and the V segment lost 1 base, leaving 5 bases of the junction unmatched.

This chain joins TRBV18 and TRBJ2-5, with 8 bases that match TRBD2. V dropped 4 bases and J dropped 3; count of bases not matched to a gene: 16. The CDR3 length is 18 residues. Germline-derived CDR1 and CDR2 are KGHSH and LQKENI. The CDR3 loop reads CASSLSFGISGREETQYF. The CDR3 nucleotides read TGTGCCAGCTCACTCAGCTTTGGGATCAGCGGGAGAGAAGAGACCCAGTACTTC.

The chain carries TRBV27 and TRBJ1-4; tentative D call: TRBD1 (5 bases). The CDR3 loop spans 15 amino acids. CDR1 MNHEY and CDR2 SMNVEV come from the germline V gene (reference sequence). Trimming took 5 bases from V and 8 from J, leaving 18 bases between them. The CDR3 DNA reads as TGTGCCAGCAGTCCTATTCTGGGGCCAGGGGAAAAACTGTTTTTT. Protein sequence: CASSPILGPGEKLFF.

This clone was counted a single time. The chain employs TRBV7-2 and TRBJ2-7, with 12 bases identical to TRBD2. V lost 5 bases and J lost 9; bases outside the gene matches: 8. Germline CDR1 is SGHTA and CDR2 is FQGNSA. The CDR3 extends over 14 amino acids. CDR3 region: CASSASTSGSLQYF. CDR3 bases: TGTGCCAGCAGCGCGTCGACTAGCGGGAGCCTGCAGTACTTC.

V usage is TRBV5-1 and J usage is TRBJ1-6; D gene ambiguous. Trimming left V 0 bases short and J 8 bases short, with 12 bases between. Germline V gives CDR1 SGHRS, CDR2 YFSETQ. The CDR3 has 15 amino acids. CDR3: CASSLAYRAHSPLHF. In nucleotides, the CDR3 is TGCGCCAGCAGCTTGGCGTACAGAGCCCATTCACCCCTCCACTTT.

The chain uses TRBV7-3 and TRBJ2-2; TRBD2 is a possible D gene (6 bases). This CDR3 region has 18 residues. Trimming removed 5 bases from V and 1 base from J, with 20 bases in between. The V gene's germline CDR1 is SGHTA and CDR2 FQGTGA. For the CDR3, the DNA is TGTGCCAGCAGCCCCATAGGACTACCGGTAAAGAACACCGGGGAGCTGTTTTTT. Amino acid sequence: CASSPIGLPVKNTGELFF.

The rearrangement uses TRBV3-1 (or the pseudogene TRBV3-2) and TRBJ1-2; tentative D call: TRBD1 (5 bases). V lost 2 bases to trimming and J lost 8 bases, with 21 bases between them. The CDR3 has 16 amino acids. From germline, CDR1 is LGHDT and CDR2 YNNKEL (reference sequence). The CDR3 spells CASSQNTNRIRGGYTF. As DNA, the CDR3 is TGTGCCAGCAGCCAAAACACCAACAGGATTAGAGGCGGCTACACCTTC.

The chain combines TRBV30 with TRBJ1-5; no definite D call. Germline CDR1 GTSNPN, CDR2 SVGIG (reference sequence). The V and J ends lost 2 bases and 1 base respectively, with 6 bases between them. This CDR3 has 13 residues. CDR3 region: CAWSKQSNQPQHF. CDR3 nucleotides: TGTGCCTGGAGTAAACAGAGCAATCAGCCCCAGCATTTT.

The J gene is TRBJ2-7, the V gene TRBV5-1; 10 positions match TRBD2. Trimming cost V 0 bases and J 0 bases; bases outside gene matches: 3. The CDR3 is 16 amino acids. Germline V gene lookup returns CDR1 SGHRS and CDR2 YFSETQ. The chain's CDR3 is CASSLGTSGNSYEQYF. In DNA, the CDR3 is TGCGCCAGCAGCTTGGGTACTAGCGGGAACTCCTACGAGCAGTACTTC.